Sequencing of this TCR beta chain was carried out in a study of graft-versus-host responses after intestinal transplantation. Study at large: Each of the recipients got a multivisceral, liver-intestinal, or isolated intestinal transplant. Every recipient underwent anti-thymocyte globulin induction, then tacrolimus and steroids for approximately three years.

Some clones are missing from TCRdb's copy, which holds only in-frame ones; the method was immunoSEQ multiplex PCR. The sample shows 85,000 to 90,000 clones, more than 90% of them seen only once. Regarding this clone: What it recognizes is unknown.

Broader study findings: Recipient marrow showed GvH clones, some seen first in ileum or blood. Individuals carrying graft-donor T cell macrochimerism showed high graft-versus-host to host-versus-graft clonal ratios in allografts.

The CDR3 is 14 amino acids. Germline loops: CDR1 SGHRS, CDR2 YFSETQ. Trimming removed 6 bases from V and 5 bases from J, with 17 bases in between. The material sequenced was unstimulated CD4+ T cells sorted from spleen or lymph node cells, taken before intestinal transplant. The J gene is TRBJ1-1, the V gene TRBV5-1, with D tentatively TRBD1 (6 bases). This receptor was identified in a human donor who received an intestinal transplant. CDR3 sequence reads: CASTSQGLRTEAFF. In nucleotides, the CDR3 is TGCGCCAGCACTAGTCAGGGGCTGCGGACTGAAGCTTTCTTT.